This T cell receptor (beta chain) came from a study of blood T cell repertoires in COVID-19. Overall study: Acute-phase and convalescent COVID-19 samples originated in the United States, Italy and Spain. From T cells, B-cell-depleted T cells, or PBMCs came the material, which was cDNA or gDNA.

Only in-frame clones appear in the TCRdb table, and some are missing; sequencing was by immunoSEQ multiplex PCR. The sample shows 60,000 to 75,000 clones, more than 80% of them seen only once. Germline CDR1 reads GTSNPN; CDR2 reads SVGIG (reference sequence). CDR3 size: 12 residues. V gave up 5 bases and J gave up 8 bases, with 14 bases separating them. The sample was peripheral blood. The chain carries TRBV30 and TRBJ2-3; possible D gene TRBD2, 5 bases. The TCR comes from a woman at least 80 years old with active or convalescent COVID-19. Written as DNA, the CDR3 is TGTGCCTGGGGGAGCGCCGGTTTTACGCAGTATTTT. Amino acids: CAWGSAGFTQYF.